This T cell receptor beta chain stems from a study of shared clonotypes between healthy human individuals. The CDR3 has 16 residues. Germline trimming cut 5 bases from V and 3 bases from J; bases unmatched to any gene: 10. CDR1 and CDR2 from the germline V gene are SGHNT and YYREEE (reference sequence). The study, taken as a whole, reports: Rarefaction showed sorted-subset sequencing was incomplete despite large depth. Genetic and exposure-history diversity was limited by the few donors.

Every immunoSEQ plate was one replicate of a subset's evenly spread DNA. The input for sorted-subset replicate PCRs was around 200 ng DNA, 30,000 or so T cell genomes. The method was immunoSEQ multiplex PCR; TCRdb's version includes in-frame clones alone and lacks a portion of them. The data show 1.5 million to 1.9 million clones, with approximately 98% seen just once and about 0.4% held by the top ten. Worth noting for this clone: Its target is unknown.

The rearrangement uses TRBV5-4 and TRBJ2-2; 7 nucleotides line up with TRBD1. The source material was naive CD4+ T cells sorted from blood. As for subset: CD45RA+ positively selected. The receptor's source is a man in his thirties or forties in good health. CDR3 sequence reads: CASRPPGQLDTGELFF. CDR3 DNA: TGTGCCAGCAGACCTCCGGGACAGCTTGACACCGGGGAGCTGTTTTTT.